Below, 9 T cell receptor beta chains from the same sample are listed, as sequenced in a study of shared clonotypes between healthy human individuals. TCRdb's table, derived via immunoSEQ multiplex PCR, lists solely in-frame clones and lacks some. The table shows about 690,000 clones, with about 90% occurring only once. Input material: memory CD8+ T cells from PBMCs. The subset here: CD45RO+ cells pooled with CCR7-negative TemRA cells. Receptors originate from a young man in good health. Some clones in this sample may be carry-over from other donors' samples.

The gene calls are TRBV27 and TRBJ1-5, with 9 positions matching TRBD1. Germline trimming cut 7 bases from V and 1 base from J; bases unmatched to any gene: 5. CDR3 size: 15 residues. The germline V gene has CDR1 MNHEY and CDR2 SMNVEV (reference sequence). CDR3 coding DNA: TGTGCCAGCACATCAGACAGGGGGAGCAATCAGCCCCAGCATTTT. Its translation: CASTSDRGSNQPQHF.

The genes are TRBV27 and TRBJ2-4; no firm D call. Germline lookup yields CDR1 MNHEY and CDR2 SMNVEV (reference sequence). This CDR3 is 13 amino acids long. Trimming took 5 bases from V and 1 from J, leaving 6 bases between them. CDR3 bases: TGTGCCAGCAGTCTACGGGCCAAAAACATTCAGTACTTC. Amino acid sequence: CASSLRAKNIQYF.

The V call is TRBV11-3, the J call TRBJ2-1, with 15 bases lining up with TRBD2. Germline CDR1 SGHNT, CDR2 YENEEA. Trimming took 4 bases from V and 5 from J; bases not matched to a gene: 6. The CDR3 has 17 residues. DNA of the CDR3: TGTGCCAGCAGCTCTCGGACTAGCGGGAGGGGAGACAATGAGCAGTTCTTC. Encoded protein: CASSSRTSGRGDNEQFF.

V is TRBV30 and J is TRBJ1-5, with no clear D. V lost 8 bases to trimming and J lost 6 bases, with 17 bases between them. The CDR3 has 13 residues. The germline V gene encodes CDR1 GTSNPN and CDR2 SVGIG (reference sequence). CDR3 DNA: TGTGCCCGAAAGGACTCCGGGCTTCAGCCCCAGCATTTT. Translating it yields CARKDSGLQPQHF.

The chain recombines TRBV6-6 with TRBJ2-1; 11 bases match TRBD2. Germline lookup yields CDR1 MNHNY and CDR2 SVGAGI (reference sequence). The CDR3 has 16 amino acids. The V gene end was trimmed by 6 bases and the J gene end by 9 bases; junction bases not matched to a gene: 13. CDR3 in amino acids: CASSDGSGRALREQFF. CDR3 coding DNA: TGTGCCAGCAGCGACGGTAGCGGGAGGGCCCTGCGTGAGCAGTTCTTC.

The V gene is TRBV5-1, the J gene TRBJ2-2; D perhaps matches TRBD1 (6 bases). The CDR3 loop spans 16 amino acids. From germline, CDR1 is SGHRS and CDR2 YFSETQ. Trimming cost V 4 bases and J 1 base, with 14 bases left between them. CDR3 DNA sequence: TGCGCCAGCAGCAGGGGGACGGTTAAGAACACCGGGGAGCTGTTTTTT. Amino acid sequence: CASSRGTVKNTGELFF. Drawing the rest from reference TRBV5-1 and TRBJ2-2, the complete variable domain is KAGVTQTPRYLIKTRGQQVTLSCSPISGHRSVSWYQQTPGQGLQFLFEYFSETQRNKGNFPGRFSGRQFSNSRSEMNVSTLELGDSALYLCASSRGTVKNTGELFFGEGSRLTVL.

The V and J genes are TRBV5-1 and TRBJ2-3; 9 bases line up with TRBD1. The CDR3 length is 17 residues. CDR1 is SGHRS, CDR2 YFSETQ, per germline. Trimming took 4 bases from V and 4 from J; bases not matched to a gene: 13. CDR3 in DNA: TGCGCCAGCAGCCGAACGCGGGACAGGGTTGTGTCAGATACGCAGTATTTT. Its translation is CASSRTRDRVVSDTQYF.

The chain is built from TRBV19 and TRBJ2-1, with 11 nucleotides matching TRBD2. The V and J ends lost 7 bases and 4 bases, in that order; junction bases with no gene match: 9. The CDR3 is 16 amino acids. CDR1 and CDR2 (germline): LNHDA, SQIVND (reference sequence). The CDR3 nucleotides are TGTGCCAGTAAACCCGAACTAGCGGGAGCGTACAATGAGCAGTTCTTC. Amino acids: CASKPELAGAYNEQFF.

V and J are TRBV5-1 and TRBJ2-1; D is perhaps TRBD2 (6 bases). Germline V gives CDR1 SGHRS, CDR2 YFSETQ. The CDR3 extends over 16 amino acids. V shed 0 bases and J shed 4 bases, with 14 bases lying between them. Here the CDR3 DNA reads TGCGCCAGCAGCTTGGCCCGGCTAGCGAGTTACAATGAGCAGTTCTTC. The encoded protein is CASSLARLASYNEQFF.